Listed here are 25 T cell receptor beta chains from one sample, sequenced in a study of cytomegalovirus exposure and HLA in healthy donors. PCR amplification relied on 60 Vbeta primers (plus 13 Jbeta primers). Profiled with immunoSEQ multiplex PCR; TCRdb holds only in-frame clones, not every one. Its clone listing holds about 84,000 clones. The sequencing sample was made of PBMCs. The receptors stem from a man aged 45 to 65 in good health and CMV-seronegative.

The genes are TRBV28 and TRBJ1-1, with 9 positions matching TRBD1. The V gene's germline CDR1 is MDHEN and CDR2 SYDVKM. Unmatched junction bases numbered 6, after V lost 4 bases and J lost 0 bases. This CDR3 region has 16 residues. The CDR3 loop is CASSSTGGPMNTEAFF. CDR3 in DNA: TGTGCCAGCAGTTCGACAGGGGGGCCGATGAACACTGAAGCTTTCTTT.

The chain combines TRBV10-3 with TRBJ2-5; 10 bases match TRBD1. V shed 6 bases and J 5 bases; nucleotides not matched to a gene: 9. This CDR3 spans 15 amino acids. The germline V gene encodes CDR1 ENHRY and CDR2 SYGVKD. CDR3 bases: TGTGCCATCAGGGGGACAGGGGCGAACCTGGAGACCCAGTACTTC. Translation gives CAIRGTGANLETQYF.

The chain combines TRBV6-6 with TRBJ1-2; 10 nucleotides match TRBD1. The CDR3 has 15 residues. Trimming cost V 4 bases and J 8 bases; bases outside gene matches: 10. Germline V gives CDR1 MNHNY, CDR2 SVGAGI (reference sequence). CDR3 protein: CASSSVGGTGDGYTF. The CDR3 DNA reads as TGTGCCAGCAGTTCCGTGGGCGGGACAGGGGACGGCTACACCTTC.

The chain carries TRBV11-2 and TRBJ2-2; the D gene is possibly TRBD1 (6 bases). Trimming took off 1 base at V and 5 bases at J, with 14 bases between the two ends. The CDR3 runs to 16 residues. In germline, CDR1 is SGHAT, CDR2 FQNNGV. In DNA form, the CDR3 reads TGTGCCAGCAGCTTAGTAGGGACACGGACTACCGGGGAGCTGTTTTTT. Its translation: CASSLVGTRTTGELFF.

The chain is built from TRBV6-5 and TRBJ1-2; D not certain. Germline V lookup: CDR1 MNHEY, CDR2 SVGAGI. Trimming removed 0 bases from V and 4 bases from J, with 9 bases in between. The CDR3 is made up of 14 amino acids. CDR3 amino acids: CASSYSPGGYGYTF. The CDR3, as DNA: TGTGCCAGCAGTTACTCGCCCGGCGGCTATGGCTACACCTTC.

The chain has TRBV19 and TRBJ2-5; 8 nucleotides align to TRBD2. Germline V gives CDR1 LNHDA, CDR2 SQIVND (reference sequence). CDR3 length: 16 amino acids. V gave up 0 bases and J gave up 4 bases; unmatched junction bases: 7. The CDR3 DNA is TGTGCCAGTAGTATAGAACCGGGACTAGTTTTAGAGACCCAGTACTTC. This gives the protein CASSIEPGLVLETQYF.

The rearrangement joins TRBV9 to TRBJ2-5; 8 bases are a match to TRBD1. The CDR3 consists of 14 residues. The trim removed 2 bases at V and 5 bases at J, leaving 5 bases unmatched. The germline V gene encodes CDR1 SGDLS and CDR2 YYNGEE. The CDR3 nucleotides are TGTGCCAGCAGCGTTGGCAGGGGGCTTGAGACCCAGTACTTC. Translated: CASSVGRGLETQYF.

V usage is TRBV7-2 and J usage is TRBJ2-3; a weak D match, TRBD2 (6 bases). Per the germline V gene, CDR1 is SGHTA and CDR2 is FQGNSA. V was pared by 6 bases and J by 4 bases, with 17 bases between. CDR3 size: 15 residues. CDR3 nucleotide sequence: TGTGCCAGCAGAGGAGGGAGGACTTGGGCAGATACGCAGTATTTT. This gives the protein CASRGGRTWADTQYF.

The V and J genes are TRBV29-1 and TRBJ2-3; weak D call: TRBD2 (5 bases). V shed 7 bases and J shed 10 bases, with 21 bases lying between them. This CDR3 is 13 amino acids long. CDR1 and CDR2 (germline): SQVTM, ANQGSEA. The CDR3 coding sequence is TGCAGCGGGGGTGCCGGGGAGAACGTGGCGCAGTATTTT. The encoded protein is CSGGAGENVAQYF.

This chain uses TRBV9 with TRBJ2-2, with no clear D. The CDR3 extends over 16 amino acids. CDR1 SGDLS and CDR2 YYNGEE come from the germline V gene. V lost 4 bases, J lost 2 bases, and 15 bases lay in between. CDR3: CASSPPASTNTGELFF. The CDR3 region has the DNA TGTGCCAGCAGCCCCCCGGCTTCGACAAACACCGGGGAGCTGTTTTTT.

The genes are TRBV5-1 and TRBJ1-2; maybe TRBD1 (5 bases). The CDR3 spans 15 residues. Deletions cut 3 bases from V and 1 base from J, with 13 bases between. Germline V gene sequence: CDR1 SGHRS, CDR2 YFSETQ. The CDR3 reads CASSYEPGDNYGYTF. Here the CDR3 DNA reads TGCGCCAGCAGCTACGAACCGGGGGATAACTATGGCTACACCTTC. The variable domain in full, completed from reference TRBV5-1 and TRBJ1-2, reads KAGVTQTPRYLIKTRGQQVTLSCSPISGHRSVSWYQQTPGQGLQFLFEYFSETQRNKGNFPGRFSGRQFSNSRSEMNVSTLELGDSALYLCASSYEPGDNYGYTFGSGTRLTVV.

The chain couples TRBV5-1 to TRBJ1-1; D may be TRBD1 (6 bases). Trimming cost V 4 bases and J 0 bases, with 16 bases left between them. The CDR3 totals 16 residues. Germline V CDR1 and CDR2: SGHRS, YFSETQ. The CDR3 sequence: CASSPGRGPMNTEAFF. The CDR3 DNA follows: TGCGCCAGCAGCCCGGGGCGGGGGCCAATGAACACTGAAGCTTTCTTT.

The genes are TRBV7-9 and TRBJ2-7, with 9 nucleotides matching TRBD1. V was clipped by 2 bases and J by 3 bases; unmatched bases: 5. This CDR3 is 15 amino acids long. Germline CDR1 and CDR2: SEHNR and FQNEAQ (reference sequence). The CDR3 region is CASSLTDRGSYEQYF. CDR3 in DNA: TGTGCCAGCAGCTTAACCGACAGGGGGAGCTACGAGCAGTACTTC.

The chain combines TRBV25-1 with TRBJ1-4; 7 bases map to TRBD1. Germline V gives CDR1 MGHDK, CDR2 SYGVNS. With 2 bases clipped from V and 5 bases from J, the junction kept 5 bases outside the gene matches. This CDR3 has 15 residues. The CDR3 here is CASSEGRDSNEKLFF. The CDR3 DNA reads TGTGCCAGCAGTGAAGGCCGGGACAGCAATGAAAAACTGTTTTTT.

The rearrangement joins TRBV28 to TRBJ1-1; no definite D call. Germline V gene sequence: CDR1 MDHEN, CDR2 SYDVKM. Trimming removed 7 bases from V and 1 base from J, with 16 bases in between. The CDR3 is 15 amino acids. The CDR3 DNA is TGTGCCAGCACCGACGGGAGCGGAAAGAACACTGAAGCTTTCTTT. It is translated as CASTDGSGKNTEAFF.

The genes are TRBV5-1 and TRBJ2-5, with 8 bases aligning to TRBD1. After removal of 0 bases from V and 4 bases from J, the junction contained 5 bases not matched to a gene. The CDR3 loop spans 15 amino acids. CDR1 is SGHRS, CDR2 YFSETQ, per germline. The CDR3 loop reads CASSLGPGGLETQYF. In DNA, the CDR3 is TGCGCCAGCAGCTTGGGTCCAGGGGGCCTAGAGACCCAGTACTTC.

The chain uses TRBV10-3 and TRBJ1-1, with D uncertain. Germline values: CDR1 ENHRY, CDR2 SYGVKD. The CDR3 runs to 14 residues. The V end was cut by 5 bases, the J end by 0 bases, with 10 bases between. CDR3 region: CAISSPEVNTEAFF. CDR3 in DNA: TGTGCCATCAGTTCCCCAGAGGTGAACACTGAAGCTTTCTTT.

V is TRBV7-2 and J is TRBJ2-3, with TRBD2 as a possible D gene (6 bases). CDR3 length: 12 amino acids. Germline-derived CDR1 and CDR2 are SGHTA and FQGNSA. V dropped 6 bases and J dropped 9 bases, with 13 bases sitting between them. CDR3 amino acids: CASSFTSKTQYF. The CDR3 DNA reads TGTGCCAGCAGTTTCACTAGCAAGACGCAGTATTTT. Using reference TRBV7-2 and TRBJ2-3 for the parts outside the CDR3, the full variable domain is GAGVSQSPSNKVTEKGKDVELRCDPISGHTALYWYRQSLGQGLEFLIYFQGNSAPDKSGLPSDRFSAERTGGSVSTLTIQRTQQEDSAVYLCASSFTSKTQYFGPGTRLTVL.

This sequence joins TRBV4-1 and TRBJ2-7, with D tentatively TRBD1 (6 bases). The ends were cut back, 0 bases at V and 2 bases at J, with 14 bases in the middle. The CDR3 is 16 residues long. CDR1 and CDR2 from the germline V gene are MGHRA and YSYEKL. CDR3 residues: CASSQDYRVSAYEQYF. Written as DNA, the CDR3 is TGCGCCAGCAGCCAAGATTACAGGGTTTCGGCCTACGAGCAGTACTTC.

V usage is TRBV5-1 and J usage is TRBJ2-2; 8 positions agree with TRBD2. The length of the CDR3 is 17 residues. Germline CDR1 SGHRS, CDR2 YFSETQ. V gave up 2 bases and J gave up 2 bases; unmatched junction bases: 8. The CDR3 bases are TGCGCCAGCAGCTTCTCCGGGGGGGCGCATAACACCGGGGAGCTGTTTTTT. The encoded protein is CASSFSGGAHNTGELFF.

The chain recombines TRBV7-9 with TRBJ1-5; tentatively, D is TRBD1 (6 bases). V was pared by 1 base and J by 8 bases, with 6 bases between. This CDR3 spans 12 amino acids. Germline CDR1 reads SEHNR; CDR2 reads FQNEAQ (reference sequence). CDR3 sequence (DNA): TGTGCCAGCAGCTTAGAGGGGGAGCCCCAGCATTTT. Amino acids: CASSLEGEPQHF.

This chain uses TRBV5-6 with TRBJ1-1, with 8 bases aligning to TRBD1. With V trimmed by 5 bases and J by 5 bases, 8 bases remained unmatched. This CDR3 comprises 14 residues. Germline V lookup: CDR1 SGHDT, CDR2 YYEEEE. The CDR3 loop is CASRQQGGWTEAFF. The CDR3 coding sequence is TGTGCCAGCAGACAACAGGGGGGTTGGACTGAAGCTTTCTTT.

The rearrangement links TRBV19 to TRBJ2-2, with 7 bases fitting TRBD2. This CDR3 spans 19 amino acids. Germline-derived CDR1 and CDR2 are LNHDA and SQIVND (reference sequence). The junction had 18 bases not matched to a gene; V was cut back by 3 bases and J by 5 bases. CDR3 protein: CASSITASGISRGTGELFF. CDR3 nucleotides: TGTGCCAGTAGTATTACGGCTAGCGGAATTTCCCGCGGGACCGGGGAGCTGTTTTTT.

J is TRBJ2-7 and V is TRBV5-1, with 7 bases matching TRBD1. The germline gives CDR1 SGHRS, CDR2 YFSETQ. The CDR3 length is 15 residues. The V and J ends lost 4 bases and 2 bases, in that order; junction bases with no gene match: 9. The CDR3 protein is CASSAQGSSAYEQYF. CDR3 DNA: TGCGCCAGCAGCGCACAGGGGAGCAGCGCCTACGAGCAGTACTTC.

This chain's CDR3 is CASSGVGLADSYNEQFF. CDR3 sequence (DNA): TGCGCCAGCAGCGGGGTGGGACTAGCGGACTCCTACAATGAGCAGTTCTTC. The chain joins TRBV5-1 to TRBJ2-1; 11 nucleotides line up with TRBD2. CDR1 is SGHRS, CDR2 YFSETQ, per germline. The length of the CDR3 is 17 residues. Trimming removed 4 bases from V and 0 bases from J; junction bases left unmatched: 6.